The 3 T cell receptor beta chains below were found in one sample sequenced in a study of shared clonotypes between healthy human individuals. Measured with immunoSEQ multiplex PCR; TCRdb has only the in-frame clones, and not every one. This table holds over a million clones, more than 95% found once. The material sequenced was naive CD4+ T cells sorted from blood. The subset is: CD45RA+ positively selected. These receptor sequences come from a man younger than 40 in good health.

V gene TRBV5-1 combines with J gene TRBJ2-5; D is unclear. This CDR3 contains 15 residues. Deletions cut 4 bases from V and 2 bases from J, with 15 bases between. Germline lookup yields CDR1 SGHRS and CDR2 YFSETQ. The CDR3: CASSPEGSGQETQYF. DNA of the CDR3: TGCGCCAGCAGCCCCGAAGGATCCGGGCAAGAGACCCAGTACTTC. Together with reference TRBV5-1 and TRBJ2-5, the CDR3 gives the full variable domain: KAGVTQTPRYLIKTRGQQVTLSCSPISGHRSVSWYQQTPGQGLQFLFEYFSETQRNKGNFPGRFSGRQFSNSRSEMNVSTLELGDSALYLCASSPEGSGQETQYFGPGTRLLVL.

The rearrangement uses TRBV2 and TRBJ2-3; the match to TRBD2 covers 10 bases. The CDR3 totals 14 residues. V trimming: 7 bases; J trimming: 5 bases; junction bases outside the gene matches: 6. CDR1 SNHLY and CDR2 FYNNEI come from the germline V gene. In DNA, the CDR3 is TGTGCCAGCATAAGACTAGCGGGCCGAGATACGCAGTATTTT. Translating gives CASIRLAGRDTQYF. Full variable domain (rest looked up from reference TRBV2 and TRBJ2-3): EPEVTQTPSHQVTQMGQEVILRCVPISNHLYFYWYRQILGQKVEFLVSFYNNEISEKSEIFDDQFSVERPDGSNFTLKIRSTKLEDSAMYFCASIRLAGRDTQYFGPGTRLTVL.

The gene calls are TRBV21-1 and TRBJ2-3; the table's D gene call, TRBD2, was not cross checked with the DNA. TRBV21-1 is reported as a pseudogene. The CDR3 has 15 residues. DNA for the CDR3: TGTGCCAGCAGCACGGAAAGAGACTCTACAGATACGCAGTATTTT. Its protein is CASSTERDSTDTQYF.